What follows are 14 T cell receptor beta chains derived from one specimen sequenced in a study of T-cell memory formation after mild COVID-19. MiXCR, run by TCRdb on the 5' RACE reads, gives a single entry per CDR3 protein. The repertoire includes 400,000 to 450,000 distinct CDR3 sequences, 15% to 20% of them detected once, and 20% to 25% sits in the top ten. Sequenced material: PBMCs or a T cell subset sorted from them (not recorded which). The receptors derive from a man younger than 30 who had mild COVID-19 (a few samples of this study predate the infection). Cell type and time point are not known.

This rearrangement joins TRBV4-2 to TRBJ2-1, with 7 nucleotides matching TRBD2. Trimming at V came to 5 bases and at J to 6 bases, leaving 10 bases not matched to a gene. The germline CDR1 and CDR2 sequences are LGHNA and YNFKEQ. The CDR3 consists of 15 residues. CDR3 protein: CASSWERGPANEQFF. The CDR3 bases are TGTGCCAGCAGCTGGGAGCGGGGTCCCGCCAATGAGCAGTTCTTC.

This clonotype was counted a few times. V gene TRBV4-3 combines with J gene TRBJ2-2; D unclear. This CDR3 region has 16 residues. The germline V gene has CDR1 LGHNA and CDR2 YSLEER. V was cut by 0 bases and J by 6 bases, with 14 bases left in between. The CDR3 region is CASSQEIWVFAGELFF. CDR3 DNA sequence: TGCGCCAGCAGCCAAGAAATCTGGGTTTTCGCCGGGGAGCTGTTTTTT.

This clonotype was seen a handful of times. The V and J genes are TRBV6-5 and TRBJ1-2, with TRBD1 identical over 8 bases. V lost 5 bases and J lost 7; bases outside the gene matches: 6. This CDR3 comprises 13 residues. Germline V gene lookup returns CDR1 MNHEY and CDR2 SVGAGI. The chain's CDR3 is CASSNQGAGGYTF. In DNA form, the CDR3 reads TGTGCCAGCAGTAACCAGGGGGCGGGTGGCTACACCTTC.

This clonotype was seen a handful of times. The gene calls are TRBV5-1 and TRBJ2-5; TRBD2 matches 11 bases. V was clipped by 4 bases and J by 4 bases; unmatched bases: 9. Per germline, CDR1 SGHRS and CDR2 YFSETQ. This CDR3 is 16 amino acids long. The CDR3 here is CASSLSGGAIGETQYF. The CDR3 bases are TGCGCCAGCAGCCTTAGCGGGGGGGCGATTGGAGAGACCCAGTACTTC.

This chain joins TRBV5-4 and TRBJ2-7; the D is unclear. The germline gives CDR1 SGHNT, CDR2 YYREEE (reference sequence). V was trimmed by 4 bases and J by 2 bases, leaving 13 bases between them. This CDR3 contains 14 residues. CDR3 protein: CASSPHGPAYEQYF. CDR3 sequence (DNA): TGTGCCAGCAGCCCCCACGGGCCGGCCTACGAGCAGTACTTC.

This clonotype was seen only a few times. The chain uses TRBV5-1 and TRBJ1-1; D may be TRBD1 (5 bases). Germline CDR1 and CDR2: SGHRS and YFSETQ. The ends were cut back, 4 bases at V and 4 bases at J, with 17 bases in the middle. CDR3 length: 15 residues. The CDR3 nucleotides read TGCGCCAGCAGCACTATCTTCTCCGGGGGCACTGAAGCTTTCTTT. Amino acids: CASSTIFSGGTEAFF. The full variable domain, completed using reference TRBV5-1 and TRBJ1-1, is KAGVTQTPRYLIKTRGQQVTLSCSPISGHRSVSWYQQTPGQGLQFLFEYFSETQRNKGNFPGRFSGRQFSNSRSEMNVSTLELGDSALYLCASSTIFSGGTEAFFGQGTRLTVV.

V is TRBV5-4 and J is TRBJ1-4; TRBD1 is a possible D gene (5 bases). This CDR3 has 14 amino acids. Germline CDR1 and CDR2: SGHNT and YYREEE (reference sequence). The germline V and J ends were trimmed by 5 bases and 1 base, with 9 bases remaining between them. CDR3 nucleotide sequence: TGTGCCAGCAGGCGAGGGGAAACTAATGAAAAACTGTTTTTT. This encodes CASRRGETNEKLFF.

The chain's CDR3 is CASSFGTEQFF. The CDR3 DNA follows: TGTGCCAGTAGTTTCGGCACCGAGCAGTTCTTC. This chain links TRBV19 with TRBJ2-1; D is uncertain. The CDR3 sequence is 11 residues long. The V end lost 5 bases, the J end lost 10 bases, and 9 bases lay between the germline ends. CDR1 is LNHDA, CDR2 SQIVND, per germline (reference sequence).

In its sample, this clonotype was seen many times. The chain recombines TRBV11-2 with TRBJ2-1; 9 positions match TRBD2. The trim removed 5 bases at V and 5 bases at J, leaving 10 bases unmatched. The CDR3 loop spans 16 amino acids. The germline V gene encodes CDR1 SGHAT and CDR2 FQNNGV. Here the CDR3 DNA reads TGTGCCAGCAGCCTACAGCGCGGGGGGGTGGACAATGAGCAGTTCTTC. This gives the protein CASSLQRGGVDNEQFF.

The chain is built from TRBV18 and TRBJ1-6; D is ambiguous. V was cut by 0 bases and J by 11 bases, with 17 bases left in between. The CDR3 is made up of 16 amino acids. Germline V gene lookup returns CDR1 KGHSH and CDR2 LQKENI. The CDR3: CASSPPSGGGSAPLHF. In nucleotides, the CDR3 is TGTGCCAGCTCACCACCGTCGGGCGGAGGGTCTGCACCCCTCCACTTT.

The table lists this clonotype with many counts. This chain uses TRBV5-6 with TRBJ2-1; D uncertain. V lost 4 bases to trimming and J lost 6 bases, with 5 bases between them. The length of the CDR3 is 11 residues. Germline values: CDR1 SGHDT, CDR2 YYEEEE. In DNA, the CDR3 is TGTGCCAGCAGCCGTTCCAATGAGCAGTTCTTC. Its protein is CASSRSNEQFF.

The chain carries TRBV7-3 and TRBJ2-6, with unresolved D. The ends were cut back, 5 bases at V and 3 bases at J, with 14 bases in the middle. Germline V gene data show CDR1 as SGHTA and CDR2 as FQGTGA. The CDR3 has 16 residues. In DNA, the CDR3 is TGTGCCAGCAGCCACGGCCTTACGAATGGGGCCAACGTCCTGACTTTC. Translating gives CASSHGLTNGANVLTF.

CDR3 nucleotides: TGCGCCAGCAGCCAAGGGTCCAGGGGGAATGAGCAGTTCTTC. It is translated as CASSQGSRGNEQFF. V usage is TRBV4-1 and J usage is TRBJ2-1, with 7 bases matching TRBD1. The CDR3 has 14 amino acids. V shed 1 base, J shed 7 bases, and the junction held 4 bases outside the gene matches. Germline CDR1 is MGHRA and CDR2 is YSYEKL.

This clonotype was seen a handful of times. The chain is built from TRBV5-5 and TRBJ1-6, with unresolved D. There are 17 residues in the CDR3. V was pared by 0 bases and J by 7 bases, with 17 bases between. Germline assignment: CDR1 SGHKS and CDR2 YYEKEE (reference sequence). The CDR3 spells CASSLANGVSGNSPLHF. As DNA, the CDR3 is TGTGCCAGCAGCTTGGCCAACGGGGTATCGGGAAATTCACCCCTCCACTTT. Variable domain in full (rest from reference TRBV5-5 and TRBJ1-6): DAGVTQSPTHLIKTRGQQVTLRCSPISGHKSVSWYQQVLGQGPQFIFQYYEKEERGRGNFPDRFSARQFPNYSSELNVNALLLGDSALYLCASSLANGVSGNSPLHFGNGTRLTVT.